In this sample, the clone carrying this T cell receptor beta chain turned up a few times. The target antigen is unknown. The data stem from a study of identical twins. CDR3 size: 15 residues. V shed 5 bases and J 5 bases; nucleotides not matched to a gene: 12. The germline V gene has CDR1 DFQATT and CDR2 SNEGSKA (reference sequence). General study findings and limits: There was more out-of-frame TCR alpha sharing in monozygotic twins than models estimated. While abundant cord blood beta clonotypes carried fewer insertions, memory repertoires showed no such pattern.

TCRdb recomputed calls from the 5' RACE reads with MiXCR, one row per CDR3 protein. The sample has about 720,000 distinct CDR3 sequences, roughly 18% seen once. A further study also used this sample, focusing on T cells expressing NK-cell markers.

V is TRBV20-1 and J is TRBJ2-7; 10 bases fit TRBD2. This receptor was identified in a woman under 30 in good health. The sample taken for sequencing was PBMCs. This CDR3 reads CSAGLKRGGLHEQYF. In DNA form, the CDR3 reads TGCAGTGCTGGGCTGAAGCGGGGGGGCCTCCACGAGCAGTACTTC.